This T cell receptor (beta chain) emerged from a study of blood T cell repertoires in COVID-19. At the level of the study: Italy, Spain and the United States were the sources of the convalescent and acute COVID-19 samples. PBMCs, B-cell-depleted T cells, or T cells were the source of the cDNA or gDNA that made up the material.

Original data processing: Cell counts per sample came from amplifying reference gene primers. Sequencing was performed with immunoSEQ multiplex PCR; in TCRdb, only in-frame clones are kept and a portion is missing. V and J calls and clone size are those listed in that table; D and trimming were worked out from the DNA. This table has 25,000 to 40,000 clones, about 92% appearing once. Germline V CDR1 and CDR2: SNHLY, FYNNEI. The CDR3 runs to 14 residues. V lost 7 bases, J lost 2 bases, and 4 bases stayed unmatched. The source is a man aged 65-85 years with active or convalescent COVID-19. Sequenced material: peripheral blood. The V and J genes are TRBV2 and TRBJ1-2; 10 nucleotides line up with TRBD1. CDR3 protein: CASIGTGDNYGYTF. The CDR3 region has the DNA TGTGCCAGCATAGGGACAGGGGACAACTATGGCTACACCTTC.